This TCR beta chain stems from a study of CXCR3-negative and CXCR3-positive naive CD8 T cells. Study-level information: Per-library TRB read counts averaged about 1.5 +/- 0.3 million, adding up to around 140 million in total.

In the case of this clonotype: The antigen is undetermined.

Study-wide results and limits: CXCR3-negative naive cells had less hydrophobic TRB CDR3s than did CXCR3-positive naive cells.

The authors made the TRB cDNA libraries by 5' RACE using UMI labels. TCRdb reprocessed the 5' RACE reads, keeping one entry per CDR3 protein, no DNA. This listing includes 50,000 to 65,000 distinct CDR3 sequences. Germline loops: CDR1 MDHEN, CDR2 SYDVKM. CDR3 length equals 16 residues. The source material was naive CXCR3+ CD8+ T cells from blood. Subset specified: CD45RO-CCR7+CD27+CD95- naive CD8+ T cells expressing CXCR3 (TNR3+). The genes are TRBV28 and TRBJ2-7; TCRdb outputs TRBD1, but without DNA this stays unchecked. The TCR originated in a human donor in good health. Some clones in this sample may be carry-over from other donors' samples. The CDR3 reads CASSPTGDPSSYEPYF.